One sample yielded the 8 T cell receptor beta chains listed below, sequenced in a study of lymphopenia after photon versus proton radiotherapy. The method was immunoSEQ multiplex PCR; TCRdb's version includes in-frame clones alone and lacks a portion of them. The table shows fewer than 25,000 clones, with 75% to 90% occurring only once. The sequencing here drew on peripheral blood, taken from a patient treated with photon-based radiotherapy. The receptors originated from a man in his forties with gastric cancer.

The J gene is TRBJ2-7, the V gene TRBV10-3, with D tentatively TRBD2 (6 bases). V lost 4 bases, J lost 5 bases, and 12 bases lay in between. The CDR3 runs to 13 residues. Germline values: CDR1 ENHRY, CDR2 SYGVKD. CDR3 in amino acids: CAISATGGNEQYF. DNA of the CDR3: TGTGCCATCAGTGCAACAGGAGGGAACGAGCAGTACTTC.

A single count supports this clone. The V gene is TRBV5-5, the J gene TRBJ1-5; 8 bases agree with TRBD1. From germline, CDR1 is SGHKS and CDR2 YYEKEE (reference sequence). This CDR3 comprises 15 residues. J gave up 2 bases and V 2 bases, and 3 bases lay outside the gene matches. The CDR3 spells CASSFDRGGNQPQHF. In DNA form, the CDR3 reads TGTGCCAGCAGCTTCGACAGGGGAGGCAATCAGCCCCAGCATTTT.

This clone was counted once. The CDR3 region is CASGQLGRRGYTF. CDR3 nucleotide sequence: TGTGCCAGCGGGCAGTTGGGCCGTAGGGGCTACACCTTC. The V and J genes are TRBV7-2 and TRBJ1-2, with D unresolved. Germline-derived CDR1 and CDR2 are SGHTA and FQGNSA. The CDR3 spans 13 residues. V lost 8 bases, J lost 8 bases, and 18 bases lay in between.

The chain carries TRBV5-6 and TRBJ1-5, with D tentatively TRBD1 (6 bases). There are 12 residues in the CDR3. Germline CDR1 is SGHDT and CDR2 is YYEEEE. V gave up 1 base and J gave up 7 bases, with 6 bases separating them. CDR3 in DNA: TGTGCCAGCAGCTTGCAGGGGCAGCCCCAGCATTTT. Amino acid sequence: CASSLQGQPQHF. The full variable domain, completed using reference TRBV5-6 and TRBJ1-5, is DAGVTQSPTHLIKTRGQQVTLRCSPKSGHDTVSWYQQALGQGPQFIFQYYEEEERQRGNFPDRFSGHQFPNYSSELNVNALLLGDSALYLCASSLQGQPQHFGDGTRLSIL.

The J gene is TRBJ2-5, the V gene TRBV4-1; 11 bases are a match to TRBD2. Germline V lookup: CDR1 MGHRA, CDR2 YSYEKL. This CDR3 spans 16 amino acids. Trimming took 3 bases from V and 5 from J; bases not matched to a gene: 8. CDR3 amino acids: CASSQEPPSGGETQYF. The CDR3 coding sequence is TGCGCCAGCAGCCAGGAGCCACCTAGCGGGGGGGAGACCCAGTACTTC.

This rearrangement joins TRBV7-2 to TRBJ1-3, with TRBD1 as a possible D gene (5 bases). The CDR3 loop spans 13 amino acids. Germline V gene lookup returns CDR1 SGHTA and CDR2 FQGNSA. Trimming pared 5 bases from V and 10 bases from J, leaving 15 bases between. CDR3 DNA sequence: TGTGCCAGCAGCCCCGGGGCCCTAAAAACCATATATTTT. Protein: CASSPGALKTIYF.

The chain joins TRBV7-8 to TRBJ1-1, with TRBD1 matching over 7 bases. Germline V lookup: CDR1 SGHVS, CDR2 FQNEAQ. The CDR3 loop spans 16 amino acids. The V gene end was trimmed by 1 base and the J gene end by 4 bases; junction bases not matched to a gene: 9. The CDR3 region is CASSLEGGGAGTEAFF. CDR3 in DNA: TGTGCCAGCAGCTTAGAAGGAGGGGGCGCGGGCACTGAAGCTTTCTTT.

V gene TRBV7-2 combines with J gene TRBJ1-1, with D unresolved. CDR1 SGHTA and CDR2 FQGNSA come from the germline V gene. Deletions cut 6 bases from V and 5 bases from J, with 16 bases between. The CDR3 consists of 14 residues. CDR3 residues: CASRLTAVATEAFF. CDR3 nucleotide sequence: TGTGCCAGCAGACTTACGGCGGTGGCGACTGAAGCTTTCTTT.